The source of this T cell receptor beta chain is a study of OX40 agonist ivuxolimab in advanced cancers. TCRdb's copy holds only in-frame clones and misses some; the assay was immunoSEQ multiplex PCR. The sample records under 15,000 clones, roughly 84% being singletons. This receptor was taken from an adult with an advanced solid tumor such as melanoma, head and neck, liver or kidney cancer. The sample was CD4+ or CD8+ T cells sorted from blood, taken in a trial of the OX40 agonist ivuxolimab.

CDR3 sequence (DNA): TGTGCCAGCAGTTTACTTGACACTAACTATGGCTACACCTTC. Residues: CASSLLDTNYGYTF. The chain carries TRBV28 and TRBJ1-2; D gene unclear. CDR3 length: 14 amino acids. V was shortened by 2 bases and J by 0 bases, with 7 bases between the two germline ends. The germline V gene has CDR1 MDHEN and CDR2 SYDVKM.